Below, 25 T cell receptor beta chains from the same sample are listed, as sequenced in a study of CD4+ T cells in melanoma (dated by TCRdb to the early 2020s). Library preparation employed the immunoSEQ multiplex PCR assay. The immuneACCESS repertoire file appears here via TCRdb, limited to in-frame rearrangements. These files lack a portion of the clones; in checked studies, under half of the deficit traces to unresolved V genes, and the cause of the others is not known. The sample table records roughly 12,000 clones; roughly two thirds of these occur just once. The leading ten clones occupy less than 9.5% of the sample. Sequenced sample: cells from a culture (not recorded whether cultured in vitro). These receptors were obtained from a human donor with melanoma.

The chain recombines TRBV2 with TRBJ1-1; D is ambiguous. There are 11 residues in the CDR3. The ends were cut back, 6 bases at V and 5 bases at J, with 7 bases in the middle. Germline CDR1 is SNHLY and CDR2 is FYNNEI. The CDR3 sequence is CASRGKTEAFF. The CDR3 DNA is TGTGCCAGCAGAGGTAAAACTGAAGCTTTCTTT.

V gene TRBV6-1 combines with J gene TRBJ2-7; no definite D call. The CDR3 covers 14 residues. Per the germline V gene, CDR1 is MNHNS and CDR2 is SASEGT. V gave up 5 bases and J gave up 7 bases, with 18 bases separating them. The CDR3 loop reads CASSSGYRLTEQYF. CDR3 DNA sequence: TGTGCCAGCAGTTCTGGATACCGACTTACGGAGCAGTACTTC.

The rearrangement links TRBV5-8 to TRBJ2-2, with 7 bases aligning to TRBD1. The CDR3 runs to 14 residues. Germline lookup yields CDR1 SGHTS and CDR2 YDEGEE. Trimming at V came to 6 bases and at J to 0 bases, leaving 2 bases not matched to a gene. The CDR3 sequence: CASTGTANTGELFF. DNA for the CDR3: TGTGCCAGCACCGGGACAGCGAACACCGGGGAGCTGTTTTTT.

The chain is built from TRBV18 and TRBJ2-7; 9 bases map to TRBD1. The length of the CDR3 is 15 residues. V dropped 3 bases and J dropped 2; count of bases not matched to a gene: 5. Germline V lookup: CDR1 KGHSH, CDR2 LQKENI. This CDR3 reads CASSPGWDRAYEQYF. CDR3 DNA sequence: TGTGCCAGCTCACCGGGCTGGGACAGGGCCTACGAGCAGTACTTC. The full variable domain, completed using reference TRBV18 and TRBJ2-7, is NAGVMQNPRHLVRRRGQEARLRCSPMKGHSHVYWYRQLPEEGLKFMVYLQKENIIDESGMPKERFSAEFPKEGPSILRIQQVVRGDSAAYFCASSPGWDRAYEQYFGPGTRLTVT.

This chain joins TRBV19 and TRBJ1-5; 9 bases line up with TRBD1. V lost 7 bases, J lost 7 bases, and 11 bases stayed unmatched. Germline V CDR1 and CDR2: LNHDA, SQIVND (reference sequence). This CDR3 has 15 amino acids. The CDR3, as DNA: TGTGCCAGTATACCGGGACAGGGCGTCTTGCAGCCCCAGCATTTT. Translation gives CASIPGQGVLQPQHF.

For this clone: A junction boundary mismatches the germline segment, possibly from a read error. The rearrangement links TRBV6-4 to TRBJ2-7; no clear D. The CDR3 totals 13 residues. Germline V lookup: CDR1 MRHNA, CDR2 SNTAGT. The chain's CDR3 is CAISANGMGEQYF. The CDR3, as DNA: TGTGCCATCAGTGCGAACGGAATGGGCGAGCAGTACTTC.

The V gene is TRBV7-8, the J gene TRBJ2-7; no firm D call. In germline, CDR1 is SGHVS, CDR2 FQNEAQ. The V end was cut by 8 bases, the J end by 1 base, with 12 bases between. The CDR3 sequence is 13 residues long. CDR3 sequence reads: CASSPVFSYEQYF. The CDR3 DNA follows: TGTGCCAGCTCTCCCGTTTTTTCCTACGAGCAGTACTTC.

The CDR3 protein is CASSTGLPDTQYF. The DNA for the CDR3 is TGTGCCAGCAGTACGGGACTCCCAGATACGCAGTATTTT. The V and J genes are TRBV9 and TRBJ2-3; TRBD2 is a possible D gene (6 bases). Germline V gene lookup returns CDR1 SGDLS and CDR2 YYNGEE. V lost 5 bases and J 4 bases, leaving 11 bases between the germline ends. This CDR3 contains 13 residues.

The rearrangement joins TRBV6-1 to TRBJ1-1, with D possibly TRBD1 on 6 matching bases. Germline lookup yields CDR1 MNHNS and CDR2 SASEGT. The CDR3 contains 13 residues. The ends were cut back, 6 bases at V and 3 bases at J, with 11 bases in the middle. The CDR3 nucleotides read TGTGCCAGCAGGTGGGAGGGGGACACTGAAGCTTTCTTT. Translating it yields CASRWEGDTEAFF.

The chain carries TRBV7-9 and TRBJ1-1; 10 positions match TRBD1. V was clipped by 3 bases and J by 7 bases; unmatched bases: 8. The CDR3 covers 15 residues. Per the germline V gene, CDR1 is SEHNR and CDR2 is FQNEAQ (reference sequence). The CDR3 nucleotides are TGTGCCAGCAGCTTTTCCGACAGGGGGCCCGTTGAAGCTTTCTTT. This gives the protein CASSFSDRGPVEAFF. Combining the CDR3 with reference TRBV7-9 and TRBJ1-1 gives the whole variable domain DTGVSQNPRHKITKRGQNVTFRCDPISEHNRLYWYRQTLGQGPEFLTYFQNEAQLEKSRLLSDRFSAERPKGSFSTLEIQRTEQGDSAMYLCASSFSDRGPVEAFFGQGTRLTVV.

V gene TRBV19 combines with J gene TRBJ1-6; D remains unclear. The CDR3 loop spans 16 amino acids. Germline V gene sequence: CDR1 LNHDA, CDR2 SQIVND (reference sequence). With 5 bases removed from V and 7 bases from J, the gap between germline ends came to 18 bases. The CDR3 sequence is CASSSFGRGSNSPLHF. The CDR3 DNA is TGTGCCAGTAGTTCTTTTGGTCGGGGTAGCAATTCACCCCTCCACTTT.

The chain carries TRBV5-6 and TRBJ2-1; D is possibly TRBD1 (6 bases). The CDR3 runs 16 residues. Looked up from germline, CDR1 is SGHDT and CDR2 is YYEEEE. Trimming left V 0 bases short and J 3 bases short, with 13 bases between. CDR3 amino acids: CASSLELGAIYNEQFF. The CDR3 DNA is TGTGCCAGCAGCTTGGAGTTGGGGGCGATCTACAATGAGCAGTTCTTC.

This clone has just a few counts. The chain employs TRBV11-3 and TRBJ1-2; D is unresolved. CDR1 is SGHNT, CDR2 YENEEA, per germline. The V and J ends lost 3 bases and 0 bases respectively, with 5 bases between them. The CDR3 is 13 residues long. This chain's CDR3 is CASSFLANYGYTF. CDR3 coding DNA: TGTGCCAGCAGCTTTTTGGCTAACTATGGCTACACCTTC.

The CDR3 protein is CASSLGDRSSSYTF. The CDR3 DNA reads as TGCGCCAGCAGCTTGGGGGACAGATCGTCAAGCTACACCTTC. This rearrangement joins TRBV5-1 to TRBJ1-2; 7 positions match TRBD1. V lost 0 bases to trimming and J lost 9 bases; unmatched junction nucleotides: 8. Germline values: CDR1 SGHRS, CDR2 YFSETQ. CDR3 length equals 14 residues.

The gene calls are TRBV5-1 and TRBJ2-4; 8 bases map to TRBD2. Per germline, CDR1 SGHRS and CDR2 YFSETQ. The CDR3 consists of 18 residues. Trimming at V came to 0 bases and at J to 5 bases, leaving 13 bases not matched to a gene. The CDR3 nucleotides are TGCGCCAGCAGCTTGGTTGGGGAGCCGGGACTAGAGGAAAACATTCAGTACTTC. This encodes CASSLVGEPGLEENIQYF.

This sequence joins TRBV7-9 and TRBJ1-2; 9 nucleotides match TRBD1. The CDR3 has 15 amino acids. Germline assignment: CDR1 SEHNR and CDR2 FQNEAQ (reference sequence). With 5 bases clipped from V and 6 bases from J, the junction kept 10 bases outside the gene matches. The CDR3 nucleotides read TGTGCCAGCAGCCCTTGGGACAGGGAGGGGCATGGCTACACCTTC. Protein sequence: CASSPWDREGHGYTF.

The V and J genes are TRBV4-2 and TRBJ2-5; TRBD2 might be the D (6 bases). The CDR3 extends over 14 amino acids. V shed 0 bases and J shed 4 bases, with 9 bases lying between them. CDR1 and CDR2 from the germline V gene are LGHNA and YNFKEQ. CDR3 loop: CASSQEEGRETQYF. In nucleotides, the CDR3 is TGTGCCAGCAGCCAAGAGGAGGGGCGAGAGACCCAGTACTTC.

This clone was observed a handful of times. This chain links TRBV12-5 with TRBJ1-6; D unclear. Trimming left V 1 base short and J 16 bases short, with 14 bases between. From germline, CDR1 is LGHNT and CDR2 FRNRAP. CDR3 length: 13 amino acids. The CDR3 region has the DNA TGTGCTAGTGGTTTGGAAGAGAGGTCCCCACTCCACTTT. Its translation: CASGLEERSPLHF.

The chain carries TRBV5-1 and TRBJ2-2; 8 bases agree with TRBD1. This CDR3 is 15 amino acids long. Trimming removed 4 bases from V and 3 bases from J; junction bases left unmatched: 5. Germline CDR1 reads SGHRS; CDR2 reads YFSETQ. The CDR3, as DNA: TGCGCCAGCAGCGCAACAGGGGGGCACACCGGGGAGCTGTTTTTT. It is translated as CASSATGGHTGELFF.

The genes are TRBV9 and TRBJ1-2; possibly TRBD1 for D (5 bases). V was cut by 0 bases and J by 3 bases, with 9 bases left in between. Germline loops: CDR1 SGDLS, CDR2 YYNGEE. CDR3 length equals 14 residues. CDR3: CASSVGGEYYGYTF. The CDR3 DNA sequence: TGTGCCAGCAGCGTAGGGGGGGAGTACTATGGCTACACCTTC.

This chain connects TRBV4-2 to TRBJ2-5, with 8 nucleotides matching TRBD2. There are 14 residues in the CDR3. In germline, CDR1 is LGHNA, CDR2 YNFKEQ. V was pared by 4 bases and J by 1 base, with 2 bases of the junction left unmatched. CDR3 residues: CASSPGGGQETQYF. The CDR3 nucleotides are TGTGCCAGCAGCCCGGGGGGGGGCCAAGAGACCCAGTACTTC.

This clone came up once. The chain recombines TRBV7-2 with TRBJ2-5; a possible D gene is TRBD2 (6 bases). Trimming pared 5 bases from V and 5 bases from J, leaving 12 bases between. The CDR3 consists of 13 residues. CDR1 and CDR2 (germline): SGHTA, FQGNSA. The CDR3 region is CASSRGMAETQYF. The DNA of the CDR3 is TGTGCCAGCAGCCGCGGGATGGCGGAGACCCAGTACTTC.

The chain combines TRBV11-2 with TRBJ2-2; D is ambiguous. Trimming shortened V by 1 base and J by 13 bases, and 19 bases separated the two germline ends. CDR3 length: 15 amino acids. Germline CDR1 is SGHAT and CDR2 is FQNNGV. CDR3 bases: TGTGCCAGCAGCTTAGCCGACCCGTACCAAGGATTGCTGTTTTTT. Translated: CASSLADPYQGLLFF.

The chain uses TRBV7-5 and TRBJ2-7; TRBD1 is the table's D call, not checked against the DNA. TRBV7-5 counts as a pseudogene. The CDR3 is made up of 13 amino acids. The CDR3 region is CASSVGQAYEQYF. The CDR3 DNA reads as TGTGCCAGCAGCGTGGGACAGGCCTACGAGCAGTACTTC.

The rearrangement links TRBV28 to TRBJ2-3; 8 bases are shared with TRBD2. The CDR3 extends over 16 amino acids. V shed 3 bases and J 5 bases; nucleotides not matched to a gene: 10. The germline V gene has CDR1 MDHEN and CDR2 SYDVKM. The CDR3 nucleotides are TGTGCCAGCAGTTTGCCCGGAGCGGGGGAGATAGATACGCAGTATTTT. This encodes CASSLPGAGEIDTQYF.